The clone carrying this TCR beta chain was seen ten or more times. The antigen is unknown. This sample was taken from a study of neurological immune-mediated disorders. Across the study: Relapsing-remitting patients made up most of the 34 multiple sclerosis patients, and secondary progressive patients made up 3. Study results and limitations: The greatest TCR clonal expansion appeared in HTLV-1-associated myelopathy and the smallest, falling below healthy controls, in multiple sclerosis. Phylogenetic analysis grouped 18 of 34 multiple sclerosis patients' repertoires together, suggesting a possible repertoire signature.

There are 14 residues in the CDR3. Germline lookup yields CDR1 DFQATT and CDR2 SNEGSKA (reference sequence). The cDNA was synthesized by 5'RACE incorporating 10-nucleotide random UMIs. From the 5' RACE reads, TCRdb called clonotypes with MiXCR, one entry per CDR3 protein. The repertoire holds roughly 48,000 distinct CDR3 sequences, with about 5% as singletons. Material for sequencing was CD4+ T cells from blood. This chain joins TRBV20-1 and TRBJ2-7, with 11 bases aligning to TRBD1. The receptor was isolated from a woman under 30 with multiple sclerosis. Here the CDR3 reads CSVAPGTGGGEQYF. Written as DNA, the CDR3 is TGCAGCGTCGCTCCCGGGACAGGGGGAGGGGAGCAGTACTTC.